These 14 T cell receptor beta chains were sequenced from one sample in a study of human T cells and chemical hapten exposure. The sample's time point: pre-sensitization, week 0. Indicated treatment: therapeutic diphenylcyclopropenone sensitization with weekly scalp DPC. TCRdb redid the calling of the RACE reads with MiXCR, one entry per CDR3 protein. The data hold some 250,000 distinct CDR3 sequences, with about 7.7% observed a single time. The input for sequencing was whole blood, taken in connection with sensitization to the hapten diphenylcyclopropenone (DPC). All receptors come from a man younger than 35 with alopecia areata. Some clones in this sample may be carry-over from other donors' samples.

The rearrangement uses TRBV16 and TRBJ1-6, with 8 positions matching TRBD1. V shed 2 bases, J shed 0 bases, and the junction held 18 bases outside the gene matches. The germline CDR1 and CDR2 sequences are KGHSY and FQNENV. This CDR3 has 22 residues. The CDR3 region is CASSQTNRTGWGRSSYNSPLHF. CDR3 bases: TGTGCCAGCAGCCAAACGAATCGGACAGGGTGGGGACGAAGCTCCTATAATTCACCCCTCCACTTT.

This clonotype was recorded at least ten times. V gene TRBV11-2 combines with J gene TRBJ1-4, with D tentatively TRBD1 (5 bases). V dropped 5 bases and J dropped 10 bases, with 11 bases sitting between them. Germline CDR1 is SGHAT and CDR2 is FQNNGV. The CDR3 totals 12 residues. CDR3 bases: TGTGCCAGCAGCCTGGGACGAGGAAAACTGTTTTTT. It yields the protein CASSLGRGKLFF.

This clonotype was observed many times. The chain links TRBV24-1 to TRBJ2-2; 7 nucleotides agree with TRBD1. The CDR3 consists of 18 residues. V was pared by 5 bases and J by 3 bases, with 14 bases of the junction left unmatched. Per germline, CDR1 KGHDR and CDR2 SFDVKD. In DNA, the CDR3 is TGTGCCACCAGTGCCTCCTCGTTGACAGGGTGGGACACCGGGGAGCTGTTTTTT. Residues: CATSASSLTGWDTGELFF.

The chain carries TRBV12-3 or TRBV12-4 and TRBJ2-6; no reliable D call. The CDR3 spans 14 residues. Deletions cut 3 bases from V and 0 bases from J, with 3 bases between. The CDR3 region is CASSFRSGANVLTF. CDR3 in DNA: TGTGCCAGCAGTTTCCGCTCTGGGGCCAACGTCCTGACTTTC.

Ten or more counts support this clonotype. The genes are TRBV21-1 and TRBJ1-6; the table calls TRBD1, which could not be checked here. TRBV21-1 is recorded as a pseudogene. The CDR3 has 14 amino acids. CDR3 bases: TGTGCCAGCAGCAAAAGTATACCGGGTTCACCCCTCCACTTT. Amino acids: CASSKSIPGSPLHF.

The chain uses TRBV27 and TRBJ2-2; 10 positions match TRBD2. This CDR3 contains 17 residues. Germline CDR1 reads MNHEY; CDR2 reads SMNVEV (reference sequence). After removal of 7 bases from V and 0 bases from J, the junction contained 8 bases not matched to a gene. The CDR3 region has the DNA TGTGCCAGCAAACTAGCGGGGTTTTCTTCGAACACCGGGGAGCTGTTTTTT. Its translation is CASKLAGFSSNTGELFF.

The V call is TRBV18, the J call TRBJ2-5, with 8 bases aligning to TRBD1. The CDR3 contains 17 residues. The V and J ends lost 0 bases and 3 bases, in that order; junction bases with no gene match: 9. Germline CDR1 KGHSH, CDR2 LQKENI. CDR3 nucleotides: TGTGCCAGCTCACCACCCACCTTCATACAGGGGGAAGAGACCCAGTACTTC. As protein: CASSPPTFIQGEETQYF. The variable domain in full, with the rest retrieved from reference TRBV18 and TRBJ2-5, is NAGVMQNPRHLVRRRGQEARLRCSPMKGHSHVYWYRQLPEEGLKFMVYLQKENIIDESGMPKERFSAEFPKEGPSILRIQQVVRGDSAAYFCASSPPTFIQGEETQYFGPGTRLLVL.

This clonotype was observed a few times. The V call is TRBV20-1, the J call TRBJ2-3, with 12 bases fitting TRBD2. The CDR3 extends over 17 amino acids. V was pared by 3 bases and J by 6 bases, with 13 bases of the junction left unmatched. Germline assignment: CDR1 DFQATT and CDR2 SNEGSKA (reference sequence). CDR3: CSARVSPGTSGGDTQYF. In DNA, the CDR3 is TGCAGTGCTAGGGTTTCGCCGGGCACTAGCGGGGGGGATACGCAGTATTTT.

This chain's CDR3 is CASSFKGQGVGNSPLHF. The CDR3, as DNA: TGTGCCAGCAGCTTTAAAGGGCAGGGGGTAGGGAATTCACCCCTCCACTTT. J is TRBJ1-6 and V is TRBV11-2; 7 bases fit TRBD1. The CDR3 loop spans 17 amino acids. With V trimmed by 3 bases and J by 7 bases, 12 bases remained unmatched. CDR1 and CDR2 (germline): SGHAT, FQNNGV.

There are a few counts of this clonotype. V is TRBV4-3 and J is TRBJ2-7; 11 positions agree with TRBD1. Per germline, CDR1 LGHNA and CDR2 YSLEER. CDR3 length equals 14 residues. V was clipped by 1 base and J by 5 bases; unmatched bases: 1. The CDR3 reads CASSQGDRGNEQYF. The CDR3 DNA follows: TGCGCCAGCAGCCAAGGGGACAGGGGGAACGAGCAGTACTTC.

The sample holds a few counts of this clonotype. This chain uses TRBV29-1 with TRBJ1-4; TRBD1 is a possible D gene (5 bases). The CDR3 is made up of 12 amino acids. The V gene lost 7 bases and the J gene lost 12 bases, with 18 bases spanning the gap. CDR1 is SQVTM and CDR2 is ANQGSEA in the germline V gene. The CDR3: CSAGSQGAELFF. Here the CDR3 DNA reads TGCAGCGCCGGGAGCCAGGGTGCGGAACTGTTTTTT. Based on the CDR3 plus reference TRBV29-1 and TRBJ1-4, the full variable domain is SAVISQKPSRDICQRGTSLTIQCQVDSQVTMMFWYRQQPGQSLTLIATANQGSEATYESGFVIDKFPISRPNLTFSTLTVSNMSPEDSSIYLCSAGSQGAELFFGSGTQLSVL.

The chain recombines TRBV10-2 with TRBJ1-1, with D possibly matching TRBD1 (5 bases). With 7 bases removed from V and 4 bases from J, the gap between germline ends came to 13 bases. CDR1 WSHSY and CDR2 SAAADI come from the germline V gene. The CDR3 has 13 amino acids. The CDR3: CASNNVGGTEAFF. Here the CDR3 DNA reads TGCGCCAGCAATAACGTCGGGGGCACTGAAGCTTTCTTT.

This rearrangement joins TRBV7-8 to TRBJ1-5, with unresolved D. Germline CDR1 SGHVS, CDR2 FQNEAQ. V was pared by 5 bases and J by 4 bases, with 15 bases between. The CDR3 covers 15 residues. CDR3 protein: CASSVVGRSNQPQHF. For the CDR3, the DNA is TGTGCCAGCAGCGTAGTCGGACGGAGTAATCAGCCCCAGCATTTT.

This clonotype came up many times. The V gene is TRBV4-1, the J gene TRBJ2-1, with D possibly matching TRBD1 (6 bases). V was trimmed by 1 base and J by 8 bases, leaving 12 bases between them. The CDR3 length is 14 residues. Looked up from germline, CDR1 is MGHRA and CDR2 is YSYEKL. The CDR3 nucleotides are TGCGCCAGCAGCCAAGCCACAGGGAGACATGAGCAGTTCTTC. The encoded protein is CASSQATGRHEQFF.